This T cell receptor beta chain originates from a study of blood T cell repertoires in COVID-19. As for the study in general: PBMCs, B-cell-depleted T cells, or T cells were the source of the cDNA or gDNA that made up the material.

Per the study methods: Reference gene primers were amplified, and this amplification served to estimate nucleated cell counts. Here immunoSEQ multiplex PCR was the method, and the copy in TCRdb shows in-frame clones only, minus some. The V and J calls and the clone size are those of that table, but D and trimming were determined from the DNA. The sample holds fewer than 350,000 clones, roughly 91% seen once. The CDR3 covers 15 residues. Trimming pared 5 bases from V and 6 bases from J, leaving 17 bases between. Germline V gives CDR1 MNHEY, CDR2 SMNVEV (reference sequence). Participants came from roughly 23 US areas, aged roughly 18 to 89 years. Participants were placed into cohorts based on the clinical history they reported.

The clonotype originates from a woman aged 40-49 years with acute COVID-19. Sequenced input: PBMCs or T cells enriched from blood (not recorded which). This chain joins TRBV27 and TRBJ2-1; D possibly corresponds to TRBD1 (6 bases). This CDR3 reads CASSRRYGTPNEQFF. The CDR3 DNA follows: TGTGCCAGCAGTCGCCGTTACGGGACACCCAATGAGCAGTTCTTC.